The rows below give T cell receptor beta chains drawn from one sample of a study of T cell repertoires in cytomegalovirus infection. TCRdb re-derived calls from the reads in MiXCR, one entry per CDR3 protein. The sample includes 350,000 to 550,000 distinct CDR3 sequences, roughly a third of them seen just once. The sample comprised PBMCs. All receptors come from a human donor in good health (CMV status not recorded). Some clones in this sample may be carry-over from other donors' samples. The CDR3 runs from the conserved cysteine through the conserved F or W. The D gene is left open where the match is weak. Size is stated for part of the rows, as once, few or many counts, or as a class when the clone is expanded.

cdr3_aa	cdr3_nt	clone_size	d_call	v_call	j_call
CSASGQTNTGELFF	TGCAGTGCTAGTGGGCAGACGAACACCGGGGAGCTGTTTTTT	-	-	TRBV20-1	TRBJ2-2
CASSRKTGDTEAFF	TGTGCCAGCAGCCGAAAGACAGGGGACACTGAAGCTTTCTTT	many	TRBD1	TRBV7-2	TRBJ1-1
CASSQVEGIYEQYF	TGCGCCAGCAGCCAAGTTGAAGGGATCTACGAGCAGTACTTC	-	-	TRBV4-1	TRBJ2-7
CASSMGLAGETQYF	TGTGCCAGCAGCATGGGACTAGCAGGAGAGACCCAGTACTTC	few	TRBD2	TRBV5-5	TRBJ2-5
CSARDTRFYGGGYTF	TGCAGTGCTAGAGATACGAGGTTTTACGGTGGGGGCTACACCTTC	few	-	TRBV20-1	TRBJ1-2
CASSGPRGNTDTQYF	TGTGCCAGCAGTGGTCCTCGGGGGAACACAGATACGCAGTATTTT	-	-	TRBV2	TRBJ2-3
CASSFGGHPYEQYF	TGTGCCAGCAGCTTTGGGGGGCATCCCTACGAGCAGTACTTC	once	-	TRBV5-6	TRBJ2-7
CASSLELDPITQYF	TGTGCCAGCAGCTTGGAGCTGGACCCGATTACGCAGTATTTT	many	-	TRBV7-9	TRBJ2-3
CASSPGQGRDYGYTF	TGTGCCAGCAGTCCGGGACAGGGCAGAGACTATGGCTACACCTTC	-	TRBD1	TRBV6-5	TRBJ1-2
CASSPYMNTEAFF	TGTGCCAGCAGCCCATACATGAACACTGAAGCTTTCTTT	many	-	TRBV7-2	TRBJ1-1
CATSRVGDRVMLEAFF	TGTGCCACCAGCAGAGTCGGGGACAGGGTGATGTTGGAAGCTTTCTTT	few	TRBD1	TRBV15	TRBJ1-1
CASSVPGSYHEQFF	TGTGCCAGCAGTGTTCCAGGGTCCTATCATGAGCAGTTCTTC	many	-	TRBV6-1	TRBJ2-1
CASSQTGIPEQYF	TGTGCCAGCAGCCAAACAGGTATTCCCGAGCAGTACTTC	few	-	TRBV3-1	TRBJ2-7
CSALVTDTQYF	TGCAGTGCTTTAGTGACAGATACGCAGTATTTT	-	-	TRBV20-1	TRBJ2-3
CASLRDRGTGELFF	TGTGCCAGCCTGAGGGACCGGGGCACCGGGGAGCTGTTTTTT	-	-	TRBV11-2	TRBJ2-2
CASSFLGSYNEQFF	TGTGCCAGCAGCTTCTTAGGGTCCTACAATGAGCAGTTCTTC	-	-	TRBV5-5	TRBJ2-1
CASSQVTTSGPYEQYF	TGCGCCAGCAGCCAAGTTACGACTAGCGGACCCTACGAGCAGTACTTC	many	TRBD2	TRBV4-1	TRBJ2-7
CASGPDRNTDTQYF	TGTGCTAGTGGTCCGGACAGGAACACAGATACGCAGTATTTT	few	TRBD1	TRBV12-5	TRBJ2-3
CASSYSLARGQRTNTEAFF	TGTGCCAGCAGTTACTCGTTAGCCAGGGGGCAGAGGACGAACACTGAAGCTTTCTTT	many	TRBD1	TRBV6-2/TRBV6-3	TRBJ1-1
CASSLGGSGEQYF	TGTGCCAGCAGCTTAGGGGGATCTGGTGAGCAGTACTTC	-	-	TRBV7-6	TRBJ2-7
CASSFDGRLNTEAFF	TGCGCCAGCAGCTTTGATGGCAGGCTGAACACTGAAGCTTTCTTT	-	-	TRBV5-1	TRBJ1-1
CASSVGWTTEAFF	TGTGCCAGCAGTGTCGGGTGGACCACTGAAGCTTTCTTT	-	-	TRBV6-2/TRBV6-3	TRBJ1-1
CSVAPSGGPIYEQYF	TGCAGCGTTGCCCCGTCCGGGGGGCCGATTTACGAGCAGTACTTC	-	-	TRBV29-1	TRBJ2-7
CASSAWDSSTDTQYF	TGTGCCAGCAGTGCCTGGGACAGCAGCACAGATACGCAGTATTTT	-	TRBD1	TRBV2	TRBJ2-3
CASSKDRYTDTQYF	TGTGCCAGCAGCAAAGACAGGTATACAGATACGCAGTATTTT	-	-	TRBV14	TRBJ2-3
CASSLSHSAGSYTF	TGTGCCAGCAGCTTATCCCACAGTGCCGGGAGCTACACCTTC	many	-	TRBV7-2	TRBJ1-2
CASSEASRSYNEQFF	TGTGCCAGCAGTGAAGCTTCGCGCTCCTACAATGAGCAGTTCTTC	-	-	TRBV6-1	TRBJ2-1
CASRSLAGGPGELFF	TGTGCCAGCAGATCTCTAGCGGGGGGTCCCGGGGAGCTGTTTTTT	-	TRBD2	TRBV6-6	TRBJ2-2
CASSLGPGTLYGYTF	TGTGCCAGCAGCTTAGGCCCCGGGACGCTATATGGCTACACCTTC	few	-	TRBV7-6	TRBJ1-2
CASTNLGQGAGELFF	TGCGCCAGCACCAACCTCGGACAGGGGGCCGGGGAGCTGTTTTTT	-	TRBD1	TRBV4-1	TRBJ2-2
CASSRRDRALHPYEQYF	TGTGCCAGCAGCCGCCGGGACAGGGCCCTCCATCCCTACGAGCAGTACTTC	many	TRBD1	TRBV11-2	TRBJ2-7
CASSLQGANEKLFF	TGTGCCAGCAGCCTACAGGGGGCTAATGAAAAACTGTTTTTT	many	TRBD1	TRBV27	TRBJ1-4
CASSSLQGQGTNGYTF	TGTGCCAGCAGCTCCCTTCAAGGACAGGGCACGAATGGCTACACCTTC	many	TRBD1	TRBV7-2	TRBJ1-2
CASSLGDRIGSGELFF	TGTGCCAGCAGCTTAGGGGACAGGATTGGGTCCGGGGAGCTGTTTTTT	many	TRBD1	TRBV7-8	TRBJ2-2
CASIGGFPHYEQYF	TGTGCCAGCATAGGGGGCTTCCCCCACTACGAGCAGTACTTC	few	TRBD1	TRBV6-1	TRBJ2-7
CASSPGRAAPYEQYF	TGTGCCAGCAGCCCTGGCCGGGCTGCTCCCTACGAGCAGTACTTC	few	-	TRBV28	TRBJ2-7
CASSTPGQGASEQFF	TGTGCCAGCAGCACTCCGGGACAGGGGGCTAGTGAGCAGTTCTTC	-	TRBD1	TRBV2	TRBJ2-1
CASSQTFSGELFF	TGTGCCAGCAGCCAGACATTCTCAGGGGAGCTGTTTTTT	-	-	TRBV7-2	TRBJ2-2
CASSVGLTEAFF	TGTGCCAGCAGTGTCGGTCTAACTGAAGCTTTCTTT	-	-	TRBV2	TRBJ1-1
CASKDINTDTQYF	TGTGCCAGCAAGGACATCAACACAGATACGCAGTATTTT	once	-	TRBV9	TRBJ2-3
CASRTGVKTEAFF	TGTGCCAGCAGGACAGGGGTAAAGACTGAAGCTTTCTTT	many	TRBD1	TRBV27	TRBJ1-1
CASSPDRDLNTEAFF	TGTGCCAGCAGCCCAGACCGGGATTTGAACACTGAAGCTTTCTTT	-	-	TRBV7-9	TRBJ1-1
CSARDSTGQGVQPQLF	TGCAGTGCTAGAGACTCCACGGGACAGGGGGTTCAGCCCCAGCTTTTT	once	TRBD1	TRBV20-1	TRBJ1-5
CASQDPNQPQHF	TGCGCCAGCCAAGACCCTAATCAGCCCCAGCATTTT	few	-	TRBV10-2	TRBJ1-5
CASSLVEGDRGSNTEAFF	TGTGCCAGCAGCTTAGTAGAGGGGGACAGGGGTTCGAACACTGAAGCTTTCTTT	-	TRBD1	TRBV7-9	TRBJ1-1
CASSLNDQRGGNEQFF	TGCGCCAGCAGCTTGAATGACCAGCGGGGGGGCAATGAGCAGTTCTTC	-	TRBD2	TRBV5-1	TRBJ2-1
CASSQDNLSNQPQHF	TGTGCCAGCAGCCAAGACAACTTAAGCAATCAGCCCCAGCATTTT	many	-	TRBV7-2	TRBJ1-5
CASSGLLERGVYNEQFF	TGTGCCAGCAGTGGTTTGTTGGAGCGGGGGGTTTACAATGAGCAGTTCTTC	-	TRBD2	TRBV2	TRBJ2-1
CSARDGVRDTTLTNEKLFF	TGCAGTGCTAGAGATGGGGTGCGCGACACAACGCTAACTAATGAAAAACTGTTTTTT	many	-	TRBV20-1	TRBJ1-4
CASSTGEGWEKLFF	TGTGCCAGCAGCACCGGGGAGGGTTGGGAAAAACTGTTTTTT	-	-	TRBV2	TRBJ1-4
CASSLAVARLQYF	TGTGCCAGCAGCTTAGCAGTGGCTAGGTTGCAGTATTTT	many	-	TRBV7-8	TRBJ2-3
CTSSQVLQATEAFF	TGTACCAGCAGCCAAGTCTTGCAGGCCACTGAAGCTTTCTTT	-	-	TRBV14	TRBJ1-1
CASSDGTRNTEAFF	TGTGCCAGCAGCGATGGGACTAGGAACACTGAAGCTTTCTTT	-	-	TRBV27	TRBJ1-1